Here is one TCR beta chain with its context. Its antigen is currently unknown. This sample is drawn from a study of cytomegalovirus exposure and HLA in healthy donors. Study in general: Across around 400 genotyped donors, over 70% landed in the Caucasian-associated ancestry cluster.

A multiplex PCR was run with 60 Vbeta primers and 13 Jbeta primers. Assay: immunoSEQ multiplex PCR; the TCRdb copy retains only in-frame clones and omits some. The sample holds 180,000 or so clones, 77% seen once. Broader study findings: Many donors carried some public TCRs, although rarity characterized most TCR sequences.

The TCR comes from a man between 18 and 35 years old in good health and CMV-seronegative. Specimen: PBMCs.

The CDR3 DNA follows: TGTGCCGCCCAAACAGGGTACGGCACTGAAGCTTTCTTT. Protein: CAAQTGYGTEAFF. V usage is TRBV28 and J usage is TRBJ1-1; D is possibly TRBD1 (6 bases). Germline CDR1 MDHEN, CDR2 SYDVKM. V lost 11 bases and J lost 4, with 17 bases in between. This CDR3 region has 13 residues.